This T cell receptor (beta chain) was obtained from a study of control samples from healthy donors and cancer patients. The repertoire was sequenced with immunoSEQ multiplex PCR; TCRdb's copy has only in-frame clones and lacks some. This repertoire shows 8,000 to 11,000 clones, roughly 91% found once; its top ten account for about a fifth. The CDR3 is 15 residues long. Germline V CDR1 and CDR2: SGHTA, FQGNSA. Trimming took off 4 bases at V and 7 bases at J, with 17 bases between the two ends. This TCR was recovered from a man in his sixties with colorectal cancer. Input material: PBMCs. The rearrangement links TRBV7-2 to TRBJ2-1, with D tentatively TRBD1 (5 bases). The CDR3 is CASSWGLGRINEQFF. In nucleotides, the CDR3 is TGTGCCAGCAGCTGGGGCCTGGGCCGAATAAATGAGCAGTTCTTC.